This record concerns one TCR beta chain sequence. As yet, its antigen is unknown. This sample is drawn from a study of cytomegalovirus exposure and HLA in healthy donors. Looking at the study overall: A later analysis reported the approximately 120 validation repertoires used the same platform as the approximately 670 first-cohort repertoires. General observations from the study: In vitro testing confirmed three CMV-associated chains as specific for CMV antigens.

V was cut by 7 bases and J by 6 bases, with 22 bases left in between. Germline assignment: CDR1 SNHLY and CDR2 FYNNEI. The CDR3 sequence is 16 residues long. Using immunoSEQ multiplex PCR, the repertoire was profiled, and TCRdb retains in-frame clones only, with some absent. The sample gives 260,000 or so clones, over 75% of which show up once; 0.92% is in the top ten. V usage is TRBV2 and J usage is TRBJ2-1; D not certain. The origin of this receptor is a woman aged 18-35 years in good health and CMV-seronegative. Sequencing used PBMCs. The CDR3 DNA follows: TGTGCCAGCATTCGAGGCGTCCAGTTCGTGTCCAATGAGCAGTTCTTC. This encodes CASIRGVQFVSNEQFF.